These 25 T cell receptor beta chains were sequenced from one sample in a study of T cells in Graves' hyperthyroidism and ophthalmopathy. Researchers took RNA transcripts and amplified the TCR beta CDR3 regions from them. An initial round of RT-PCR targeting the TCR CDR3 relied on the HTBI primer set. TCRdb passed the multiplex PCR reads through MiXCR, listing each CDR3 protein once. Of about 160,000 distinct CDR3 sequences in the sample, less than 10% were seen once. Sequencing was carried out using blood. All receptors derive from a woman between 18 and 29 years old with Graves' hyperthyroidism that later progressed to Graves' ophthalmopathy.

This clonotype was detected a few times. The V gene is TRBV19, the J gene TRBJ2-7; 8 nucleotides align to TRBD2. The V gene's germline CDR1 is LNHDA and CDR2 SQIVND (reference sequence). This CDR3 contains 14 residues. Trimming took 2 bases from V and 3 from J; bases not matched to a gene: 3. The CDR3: CASSITSGVYEQYF. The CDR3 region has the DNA TGTGCCAGTAGTATAACTAGCGGAGTCTACGAGCAGTACTTC.

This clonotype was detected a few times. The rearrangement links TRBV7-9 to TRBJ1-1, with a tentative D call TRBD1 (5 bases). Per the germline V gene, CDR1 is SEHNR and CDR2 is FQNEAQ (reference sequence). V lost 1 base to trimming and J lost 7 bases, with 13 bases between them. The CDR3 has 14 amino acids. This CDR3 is CASSLETGGDEAFF. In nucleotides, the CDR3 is TGTGCCAGCAGCTTAGAAACAGGTGGGGATGAAGCTTTCTTT.

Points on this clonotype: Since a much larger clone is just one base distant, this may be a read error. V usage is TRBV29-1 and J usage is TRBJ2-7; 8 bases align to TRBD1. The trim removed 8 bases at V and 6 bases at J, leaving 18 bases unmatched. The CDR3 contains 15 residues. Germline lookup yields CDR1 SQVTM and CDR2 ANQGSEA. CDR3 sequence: CSIVNPGQDLGEQYF. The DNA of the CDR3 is TGCAGCATCGTGAACCCGGGACAGGATCTTGGCGAGCAGTACTTC.

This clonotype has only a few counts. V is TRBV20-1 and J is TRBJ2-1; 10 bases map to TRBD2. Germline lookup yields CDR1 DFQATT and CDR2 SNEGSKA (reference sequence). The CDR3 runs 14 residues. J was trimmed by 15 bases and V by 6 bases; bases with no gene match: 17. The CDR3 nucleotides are TGCAGTGCCAGCGAATCCCCAGCGGGAGGGATACGGTTCTTC. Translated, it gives CSASESPAGGIRFF.

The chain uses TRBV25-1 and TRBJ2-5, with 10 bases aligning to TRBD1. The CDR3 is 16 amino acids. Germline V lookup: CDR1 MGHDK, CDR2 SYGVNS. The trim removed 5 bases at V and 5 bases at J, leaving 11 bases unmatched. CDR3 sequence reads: CASSPPPGQGRETQYF. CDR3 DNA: TGTGCCAGCAGTCCACCTCCGGGACAGGGGAGGGAGACCCAGTACTTC.

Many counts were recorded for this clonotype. The CDR3 loop is CASSYSDRGSGNTIYF. The DNA of the CDR3 is TGTGCCAGCAGTTACTCGGACAGGGGCTCTGGAAACACCATATATTTT. The chain couples TRBV6-5 to TRBJ1-3, with 9 bases aligning to TRBD1. Germline trimming cut 0 bases from V and 0 bases from J; bases unmatched to any gene: 0. CDR1 and CDR2 (germline): MNHEY, SVGAGI. This CDR3 has 16 residues.

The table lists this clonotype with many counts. CDR3 sequence reads: CASSLGTSTNEQFF. The CDR3, as DNA: TGTGCCAGCAGCTTAGGGACTAGTACTAATGAGCAGTTCTTC. The chain is built from TRBV11-2 and TRBJ2-1; 7 nucleotides agree with TRBD2. V lost 1 base, J lost 7 bases, and 4 bases stayed unmatched. The CDR3 is made up of 14 amino acids. CDR1 and CDR2 from the germline V gene are SGHAT and FQNNGV.

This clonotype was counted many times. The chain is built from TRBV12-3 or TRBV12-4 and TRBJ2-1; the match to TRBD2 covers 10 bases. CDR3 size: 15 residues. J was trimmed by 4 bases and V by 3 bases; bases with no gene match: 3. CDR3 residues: CASSFLAGAYNEQFF. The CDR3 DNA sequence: TGTGCCAGCAGTTTTCTAGCGGGAGCATACAATGAGCAGTTCTTC.

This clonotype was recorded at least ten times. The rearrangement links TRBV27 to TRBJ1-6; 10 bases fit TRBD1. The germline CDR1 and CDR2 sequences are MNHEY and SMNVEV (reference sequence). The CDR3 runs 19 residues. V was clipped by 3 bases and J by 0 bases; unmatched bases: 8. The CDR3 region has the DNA TGTGCCAGCAGTTTCGCGGGGACAGGGGTAATCTCCTATAATTCACCCCTCCACTTT. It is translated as CASSFAGTGVISYNSPLHF.

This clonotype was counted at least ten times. The CDR3 bases are TGTGCCAGCCGGGCGGGGGCCGACCGGAACACCGGGGAGCTGTTTTTT. This encodes CASRAGADRNTGELFF. The chain links TRBV2 to TRBJ2-2; D perhaps matches TRBD2 (7 bases). The length of the CDR3 is 16 residues. Germline-derived CDR1 and CDR2 are SNHLY and FYNNEI. Trimming took off 8 bases at V and 1 base at J, with 17 bases between the two ends. The full variable domain, with the rest looked up from reference TRBV2 and TRBJ2-2, is EPEVTQTPSHQVTQMGQEVILRCVPISNHLYFYWYRQILGQKVEFLVSFYNNEISEKSEIFDDQFSVERPDGSNFTLKIRSTKLEDSAMYFCASRAGADRNTGELFFGEGSRLTVL.

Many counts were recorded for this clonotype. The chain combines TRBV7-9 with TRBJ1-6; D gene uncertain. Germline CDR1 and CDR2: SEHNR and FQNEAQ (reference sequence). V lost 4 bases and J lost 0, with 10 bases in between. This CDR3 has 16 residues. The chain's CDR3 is CASSYEESSYNSPLHF. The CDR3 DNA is TGTGCCAGCAGCTATGAGGAAAGCTCCTATAATTCACCCCTCCACTTT.

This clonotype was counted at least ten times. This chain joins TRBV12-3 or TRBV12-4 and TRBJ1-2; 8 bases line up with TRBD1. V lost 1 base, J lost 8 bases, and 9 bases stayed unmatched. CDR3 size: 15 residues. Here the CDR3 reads CASSLGTGLLGGYTF. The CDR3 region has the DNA TGTGCCAGCAGTTTAGGGACAGGGCTCCTGGGCGGCTACACCTTC.

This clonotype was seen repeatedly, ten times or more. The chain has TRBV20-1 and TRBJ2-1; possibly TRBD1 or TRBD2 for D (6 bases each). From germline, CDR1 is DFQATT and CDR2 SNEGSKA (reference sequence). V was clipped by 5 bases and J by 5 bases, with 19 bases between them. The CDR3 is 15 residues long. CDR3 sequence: CSAQVGGAPDNEQFF. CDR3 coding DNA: TGCAGTGCTCAGGTCGGGGGCGCTCCCGACAATGAGCAGTTCTTC.

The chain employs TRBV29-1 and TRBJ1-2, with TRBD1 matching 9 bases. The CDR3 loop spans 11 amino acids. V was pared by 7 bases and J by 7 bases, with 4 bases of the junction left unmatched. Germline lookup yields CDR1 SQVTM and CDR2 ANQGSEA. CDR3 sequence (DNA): TGCAGCGGCGGGGACAGGGCTGGCTACACCTTC. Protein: CSGGDRAGYTF.

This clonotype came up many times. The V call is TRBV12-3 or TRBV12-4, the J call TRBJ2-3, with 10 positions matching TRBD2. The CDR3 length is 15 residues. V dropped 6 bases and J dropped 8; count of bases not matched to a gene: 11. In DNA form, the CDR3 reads TGTGCCAGCAGGCCCGGGACTAGCGCACCAGGTACGCAGTATTTT. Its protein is CASRPGTSAPGTQYF.

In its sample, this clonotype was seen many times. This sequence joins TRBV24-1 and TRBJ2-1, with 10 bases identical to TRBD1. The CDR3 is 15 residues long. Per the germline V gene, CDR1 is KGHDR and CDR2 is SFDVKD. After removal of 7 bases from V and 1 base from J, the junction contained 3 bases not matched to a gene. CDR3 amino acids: CATRPGQGSYNEQFF. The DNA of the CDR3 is TGTGCCACCAGGCCGGGACAGGGGTCCTACAATGAGCAGTTCTTC.

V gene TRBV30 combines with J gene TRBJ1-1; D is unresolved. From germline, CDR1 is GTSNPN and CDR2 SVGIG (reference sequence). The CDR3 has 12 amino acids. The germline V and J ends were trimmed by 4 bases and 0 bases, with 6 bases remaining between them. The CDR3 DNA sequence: TGTGCCTGGATGGAAGTGAACACTGAAGCTTTCTTT. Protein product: CAWMEVNTEAFF. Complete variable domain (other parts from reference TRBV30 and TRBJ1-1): SQTIHQWPATLVQPVGSPLSLECTVEGTSNPNLYWYRQAAGRGLQLLFYSVGIGQISSEVPQNLSASRPQDRQFILSSKKLLLSDSGFYLCAWMEVNTEAFFGQGTRLTVV.

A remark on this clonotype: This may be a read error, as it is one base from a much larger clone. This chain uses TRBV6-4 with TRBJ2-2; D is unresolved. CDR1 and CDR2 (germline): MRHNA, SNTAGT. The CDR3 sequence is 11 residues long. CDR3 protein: CACSYSGELFF. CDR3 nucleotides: TGTGCCTGCAGTTACTCCGGGGAGCTGTTTTTT.

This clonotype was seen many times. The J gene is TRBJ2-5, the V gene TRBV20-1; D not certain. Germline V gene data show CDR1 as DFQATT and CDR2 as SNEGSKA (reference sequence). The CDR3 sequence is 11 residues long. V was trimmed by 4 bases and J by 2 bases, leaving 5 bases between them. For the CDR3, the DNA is TGCAGTGCTAATGAGCAAGAGACCCAGTACTTC. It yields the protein CSANEQETQYF.

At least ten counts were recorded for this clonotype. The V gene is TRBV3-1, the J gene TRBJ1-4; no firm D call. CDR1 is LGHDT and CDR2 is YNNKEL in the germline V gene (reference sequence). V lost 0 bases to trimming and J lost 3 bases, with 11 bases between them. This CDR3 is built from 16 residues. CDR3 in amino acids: CASSQEVAAPNEKLFF. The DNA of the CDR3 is TGTGCCAGCAGCCAAGAGGTGGCAGCTCCTAATGAAAAACTGTTTTTT. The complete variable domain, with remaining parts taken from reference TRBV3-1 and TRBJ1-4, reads DTAVSQTPKYLVTQMGNDKSIKCEQNLGHDTMYWYKQDSKKFLKIMFSYNNKELIINETVPNRFSPKSPDKAHLNLHINSLELGDSAVYFCASSQEVAAPNEKLFFGSGTQLSVL.

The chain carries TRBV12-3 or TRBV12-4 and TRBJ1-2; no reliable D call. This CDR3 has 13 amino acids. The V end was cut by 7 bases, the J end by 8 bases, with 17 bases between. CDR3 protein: CASTLALGRGYTF. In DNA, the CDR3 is TGTGCCAGCACCCTGGCGTTAGGAAGGGGCTACACCTTC.

The CDR3 is CASSPDSSSNYGYTF. In DNA form, the CDR3 reads TGTGCCAGCAGCCCAGACAGTTCATCTAACTATGGCTACACCTTC. The chain recombines TRBV7-8 with TRBJ1-2; D might be TRBD1 (5 bases). CDR1 and CDR2 from the germline V gene are SGHVS and FQNEAQ. This CDR3 has 15 amino acids. The V and J ends lost 5 bases and 0 bases respectively, with 13 bases between them.

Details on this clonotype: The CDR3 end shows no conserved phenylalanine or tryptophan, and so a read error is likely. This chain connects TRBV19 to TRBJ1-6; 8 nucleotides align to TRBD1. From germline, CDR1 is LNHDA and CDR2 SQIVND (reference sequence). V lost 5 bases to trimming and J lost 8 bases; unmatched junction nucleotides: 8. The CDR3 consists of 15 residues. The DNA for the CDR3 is TGTGCCAGTAGTCGACGGACAGGGAGGGATTCACCCCTCCACCTT. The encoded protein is CASSRRTGRDSPLHL.

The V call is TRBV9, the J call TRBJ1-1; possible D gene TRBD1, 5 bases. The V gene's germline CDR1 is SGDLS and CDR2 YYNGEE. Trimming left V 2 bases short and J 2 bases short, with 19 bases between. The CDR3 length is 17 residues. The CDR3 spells CASSVRPGSGLNTEAFF. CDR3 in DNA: TGTGCCAGCAGCGTCCGACCAGGGTCCGGCCTAAACACTGAAGCTTTCTTT.

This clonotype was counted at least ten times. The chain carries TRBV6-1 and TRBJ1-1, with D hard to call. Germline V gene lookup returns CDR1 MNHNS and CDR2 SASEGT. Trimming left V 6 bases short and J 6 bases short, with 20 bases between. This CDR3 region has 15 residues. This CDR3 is CASRLARGGAAEAFF. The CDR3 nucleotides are TGTGCCAGCAGATTGGCCCGGGGAGGCGCGGCTGAAGCTTTCTTT.